A single sample is the source of the 23 T cell receptor beta chains below, sequenced in a study of T cells expressing NK-cell markers. Reanalyzing the 5' RACE reads, TCRdb keeps one entry per CDR3 protein, without DNA. This sample contains over 200,000 distinct CDR3 sequences. Source material: blood T cells: a sorted CD56 or NKG2C T cell subset, CD4+ or CD8+ T cells, or bulk PBMC T cells (not recorded which). The receptor set was obtained from a man younger than 35 in good health.

The V gene is TRBV12-3 or TRBV12-4, the J gene TRBJ2-1; TCRdb gives TRBD1 as the D gene, but with no DNA this cannot be confirmed. CDR3 length: 14 amino acids. CDR3 in amino acids: CASTGGGSYNEQFF.

V and J are TRBV7-2 and TRBJ2-1. Germline V gives CDR1 SGHTA, CDR2 FQGNSA. CDR3 length: 16 residues. CDR3 in amino acids: CASSSRKGSSYNEQFF. The full variable domain, in which reference TRBV7-2 and TRBJ2-1 provide the parts outside the CDR3, is GAGVSQSPSNKVTEKGKDVELRCDPISGHTALYWYRQSLGQGLEFLIYFQGNSAPDKSGLPSDRFSAERTGGSVSTLTIQRTQQEDSAVYLCASSSRKGSSYNEQFFGPGTRLTVL.

The chain combines TRBV20-1 with TRBJ2-1; TCRdb's D gene call, TRBD2, goes unchecked for lack of DNA. Germline CDR1 DFQATT, CDR2 SNEGSKA (reference sequence). This CDR3 comprises 13 residues. The CDR3 protein is CSAYAGGRDEQFF.

This sequence joins TRBV7-2 and TRBJ2-7; the TCRdb D gene call, TRBD2, has no DNA to confirm it. The CDR3 totals 15 residues. Germline V gene sequence: CDR1 SGHTA, CDR2 FQGNSA. CDR3 protein: CASSLEGRLSYEQYF.

J is TRBJ2-7 and V is TRBV10-3; as DNA is missing, the TRBD2 call by TCRdb cannot be tested. Germline CDR1 is ENHRY and CDR2 is SYGVKD. The CDR3 extends over 14 amino acids. This chain's CDR3 is CAIRGSGSAYEQYF.

The chain links TRBV20-1 to TRBJ1-1; the D call of TRBD1 rests on TCRdb alone, since no DNA is present to check it. The CDR3 is 15 residues long. The germline V gene has CDR1 DFQATT and CDR2 SNEGSKA (reference sequence). CDR3 loop: CSARSSVASGSEAFF.

The chain has TRBV4-1 and TRBJ2-1; there is no DNA to check the TCRdb D call of TRBD2. Germline values: CDR1 MGHRA, CDR2 YSYEKL. The length of the CDR3 is 15 residues. The chain's CDR3 is CASSRVGLAANEQFF.

The chain joins TRBV12-3 or TRBV12-4 to TRBJ2-1. This CDR3 comprises 15 residues. The CDR3 loop is CASRYSALNYNEQFF.

V gene TRBV5-6 combines with J gene TRBJ2-5. The CDR3 extends over 16 amino acids. The V gene's germline CDR1 is SGHDT and CDR2 YYEEEE. Here the CDR3 reads CASSLGTSWYQETQYF.

The chain is built from TRBV28 and TRBJ1-1. This CDR3 has 11 residues. Germline assignment: CDR1 MDHEN and CDR2 SYDVKM. This chain's CDR3 is CAAVGNTEAFF.

This rearrangement joins TRBV20-1 to TRBJ1-5; TCRdb gives TRBD1 as the D gene, but with no DNA this cannot be confirmed. The length of the CDR3 is 16 residues. Looked up from germline, CDR1 is DFQATT and CDR2 is SNEGSKA (reference sequence). CDR3 sequence reads: CSARKVDRGSNQPQHF.

The rearrangement uses TRBV6-2 or TRBV6-3 and TRBJ2-7; the D call of TRBD1 rests on TCRdb alone, since no DNA is present to check it. Germline values: CDR1 MNHEY, CDR2 SVGEGT. The CDR3 contains 17 residues. CDR3 sequence: CASNLRKDRGLPYEQYF.

V is TRBV30 and J is TRBJ2-3; TCRdb lists TRBD2, though no DNA is available to test this call. The CDR3 is 15 residues long. From germline, CDR1 is GTSNPN and CDR2 SVGIG (reference sequence). The CDR3 loop is CAWRGGLADTDTQYF.

The chain combines TRBV18 with TRBJ2-3; checking the TCRdb D call of TRBD2 is not possible without DNA. The length of the CDR3 is 16 residues. Germline CDR1 KGHSH, CDR2 LQKENI. This CDR3 is CASSRGTSGARDTQYF.

The chain carries TRBV12-3 or TRBV12-4 and TRBJ2-3. This CDR3 is built from 13 residues. CDR3 protein: CASSLRIGNTQYF.

The chain joins TRBV15 to TRBJ2-1; lacking DNA, the TRBD2 call made by TCRdb goes unchecked. CDR1 is LNHNV, CDR2 YYDKDF, per germline (reference sequence). The CDR3 extends over 14 amino acids. CDR3 amino acids: CATSIGLAGVEQFF.

This chain uses TRBV7-2 with TRBJ2-7; TCRdb designates TRBD1, a call that cannot be tested without DNA. The CDR3 spans 13 residues. Germline V gene lookup returns CDR1 SGHTA and CDR2 FQGNSA. The CDR3 loop is CASSLWSPIRGYF. Combining the CDR3 with reference TRBV7-2 and TRBJ2-7 gives the whole variable domain GAGVSQSPSNKVTEKGKDVELRCDPISGHTALYWYRQSLGQGLEFLIYFQGNSAPDKSGLPSDRFSAERTGGSVSTLTIQRTQQEDSAVYLCASSLWSPIRGYFGPGTRLTVT.

V and J are TRBV18 and TRBJ2-7; the TRBD1 assignment by TCRdb is unverifiable without DNA. CDR3 length: 17 residues. In germline, CDR1 is KGHSH, CDR2 LQKENI. The CDR3 protein is CASSESSSGTGTYEQYF.

The rearrangement links TRBV20-1 to TRBJ2-3; TCRdb's D gene call, TRBD2, goes unchecked for lack of DNA. CDR3 length equals 13 residues. The germline gives CDR1 DFQATT, CDR2 SNEGSKA (reference sequence). The CDR3 reads CSVVGRVADTQYF.

The genes are TRBV29-1 and TRBJ2-7; TCRdb reports TRBD1, a call that lacks DNA to check it against. Germline V gives CDR1 SQVTM, CDR2 ANQGSEA. CDR3 length equals 14 residues. Here the CDR3 reads CSVGDRGKVYEQYF.

The genes are TRBV9 and TRBJ2-1. CDR3 length: 17 amino acids. From germline, CDR1 is SGDLS and CDR2 YYNGEE. CDR3 residues: CASSVSFAGGTYNEQFF.

V and J are TRBV21-1 and TRBJ2-2; TCRdb gives TRBD2 as the D gene, but with no DNA this cannot be confirmed. TRBV21-1 corresponds to a pseudogene. This CDR3 is 16 amino acids long. The CDR3 reads CASSRGLPSYTGELFF.

The chain is built from TRBV6-1 and TRBJ1-1; TCRdb calls TRBD1, which cannot be checked without DNA. From germline, CDR1 is MNHNS and CDR2 SASEGT. The CDR3 contains 14 residues. CDR3 sequence reads: CASRNRGSNTEAFF.